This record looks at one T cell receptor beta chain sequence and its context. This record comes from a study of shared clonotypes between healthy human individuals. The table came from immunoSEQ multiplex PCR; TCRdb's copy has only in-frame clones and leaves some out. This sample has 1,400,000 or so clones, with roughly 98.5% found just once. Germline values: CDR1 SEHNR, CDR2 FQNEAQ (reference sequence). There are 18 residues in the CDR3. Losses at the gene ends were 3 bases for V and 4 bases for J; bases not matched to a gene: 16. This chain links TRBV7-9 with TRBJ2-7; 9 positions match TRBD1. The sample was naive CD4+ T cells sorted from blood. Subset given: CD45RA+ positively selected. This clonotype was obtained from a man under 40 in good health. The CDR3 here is CASSFLKGIGTGLYEQYF. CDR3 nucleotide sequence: TGTGCCAGCAGCTTTTTAAAGGGAATCGGGACAGGGCTTTACGAGCAGTACTTC.